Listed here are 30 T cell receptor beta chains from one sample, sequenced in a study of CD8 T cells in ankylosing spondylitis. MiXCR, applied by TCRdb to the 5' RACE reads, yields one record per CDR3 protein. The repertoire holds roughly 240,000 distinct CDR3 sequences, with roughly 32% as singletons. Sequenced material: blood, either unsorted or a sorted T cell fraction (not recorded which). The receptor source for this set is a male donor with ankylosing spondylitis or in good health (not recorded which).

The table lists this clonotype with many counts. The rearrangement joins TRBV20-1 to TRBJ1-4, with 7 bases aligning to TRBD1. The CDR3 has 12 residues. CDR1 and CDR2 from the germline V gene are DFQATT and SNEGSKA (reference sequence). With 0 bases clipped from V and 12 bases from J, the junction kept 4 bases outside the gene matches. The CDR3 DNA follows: TGCAGTGCTAGAGAGGGACAGCCTCAACTGTTTTTT. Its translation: CSAREGQPQLFF.

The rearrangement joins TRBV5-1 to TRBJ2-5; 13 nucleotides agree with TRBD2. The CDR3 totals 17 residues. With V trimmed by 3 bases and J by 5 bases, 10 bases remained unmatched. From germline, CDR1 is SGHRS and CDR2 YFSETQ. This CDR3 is CASSSTSGGTRGETQYF. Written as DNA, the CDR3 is TGCGCCAGCAGCTCGACTAGCGGGGGGACAAGAGGGGAGACCCAGTACTTC.

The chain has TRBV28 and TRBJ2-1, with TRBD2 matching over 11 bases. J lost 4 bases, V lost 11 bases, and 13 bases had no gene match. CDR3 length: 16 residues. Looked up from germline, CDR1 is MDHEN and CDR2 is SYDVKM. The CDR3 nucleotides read TGTGCCGGTAGTCGGGCTAGCGGGGGGTCTTACAATGAGCAGTTCTTC. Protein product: CAGSRASGGSYNEQFF.

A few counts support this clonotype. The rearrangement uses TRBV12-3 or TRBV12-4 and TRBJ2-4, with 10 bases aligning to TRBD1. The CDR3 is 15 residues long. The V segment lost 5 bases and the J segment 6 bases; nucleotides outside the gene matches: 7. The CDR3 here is CASSPTGGASNIQYF. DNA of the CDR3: TGTGCCAGCAGTCCGACAGGGGGCGCATCAAACATTCAGTACTTC.

The CDR3 is CASSLLGEWGYTF. CDR3 DNA: TGTGCCAGCAGTTTATTGGGGGAATGGGGCTACACCTTC. This chain links TRBV12-3 or TRBV12-4 with TRBJ1-2; weak D call: TRBD1 (5 bases). With 2 bases removed from V and 8 bases from J, the gap between germline ends came to 12 bases. This CDR3 has 13 amino acids.

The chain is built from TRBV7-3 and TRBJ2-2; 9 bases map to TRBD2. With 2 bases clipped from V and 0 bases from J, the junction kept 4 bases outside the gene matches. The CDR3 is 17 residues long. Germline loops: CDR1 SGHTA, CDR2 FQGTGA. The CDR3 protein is CASSLSKRGANTGELFF. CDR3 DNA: TGTGCCAGCAGCTTATCAAAGCGGGGGGCGAACACCGGGGAGCTGTTTTTT.

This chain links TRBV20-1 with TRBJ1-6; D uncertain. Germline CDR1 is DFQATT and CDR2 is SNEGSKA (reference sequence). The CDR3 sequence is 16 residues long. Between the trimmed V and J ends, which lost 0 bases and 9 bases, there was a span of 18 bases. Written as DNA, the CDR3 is TGCAGTGCTAGAGATCCCTCAGGCGGTAGCGGTTCACCCCTCCACTTT. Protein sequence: CSARDPSGGSGSPLHF.

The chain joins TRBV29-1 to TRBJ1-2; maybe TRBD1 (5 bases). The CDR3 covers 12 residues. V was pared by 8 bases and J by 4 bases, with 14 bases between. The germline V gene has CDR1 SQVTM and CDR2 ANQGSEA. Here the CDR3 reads CSSDAGGYGYTF. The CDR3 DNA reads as TGCAGCTCGGACGCGGGGGGCTATGGCTACACCTTC.

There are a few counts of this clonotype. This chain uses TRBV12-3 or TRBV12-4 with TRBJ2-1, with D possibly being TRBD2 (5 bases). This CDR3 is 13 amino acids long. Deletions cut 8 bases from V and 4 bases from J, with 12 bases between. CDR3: CASAKDSYNEQFF. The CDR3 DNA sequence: TGTGCCAGCGCGAAGGACTCATACAATGAGCAGTTCTTC.

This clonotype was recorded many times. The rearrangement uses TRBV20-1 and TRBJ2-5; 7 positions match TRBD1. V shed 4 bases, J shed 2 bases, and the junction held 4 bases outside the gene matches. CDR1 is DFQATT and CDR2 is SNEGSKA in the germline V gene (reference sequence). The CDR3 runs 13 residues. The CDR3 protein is CSATQGIQETQYF. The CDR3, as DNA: TGCAGTGCTACACAGGGGATTCAAGAGACCCAGTACTTC.

This CDR3 reads CASSWRGDTDTQYF. Here the CDR3 DNA reads TGCGCCAGCAGCTGGCGGGGGGACACAGATACGCAGTATTTT. The V call is TRBV5-1, the J call TRBJ2-3, with 8 positions matching TRBD2. Germline-derived CDR1 and CDR2 are SGHRS and YFSETQ. After removal of 3 bases from V and 2 bases from J, the junction contained 2 bases not matched to a gene. The CDR3 extends over 14 amino acids. The entire variable domain, with the rest obtained from reference TRBV5-1 and TRBJ2-3, is as follows: KAGVTQTPRYLIKTRGQQVTLSCSPISGHRSVSWYQQTPGQGLQFLFEYFSETQRNKGNFPGRFSGRQFSNSRSEMNVSTLELGDSALYLCASSWRGDTDTQYFGPGTRLTVL.

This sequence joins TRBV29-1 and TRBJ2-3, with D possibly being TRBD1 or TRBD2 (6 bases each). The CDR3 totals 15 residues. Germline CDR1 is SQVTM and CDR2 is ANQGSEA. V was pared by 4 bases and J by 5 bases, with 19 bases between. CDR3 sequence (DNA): TGCAGCGTTGTAGGGGGGTGGTACGGGGGAGATACGCAGTATTTT. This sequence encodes CSVVGGWYGGDTQYF.

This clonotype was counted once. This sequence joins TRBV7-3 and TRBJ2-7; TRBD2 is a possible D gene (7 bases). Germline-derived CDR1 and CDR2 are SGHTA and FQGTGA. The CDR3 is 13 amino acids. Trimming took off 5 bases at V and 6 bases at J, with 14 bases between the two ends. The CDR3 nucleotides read TGTGCCAGCAGCCCATGGGGAGGGGGCGAGCAGTACTTC. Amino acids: CASSPWGGGEQYF.

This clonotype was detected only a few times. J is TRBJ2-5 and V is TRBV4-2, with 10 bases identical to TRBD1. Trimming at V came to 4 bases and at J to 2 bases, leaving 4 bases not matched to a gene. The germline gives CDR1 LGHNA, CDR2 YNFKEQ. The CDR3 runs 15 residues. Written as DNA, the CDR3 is TGTGCCAGCAGCCCCCGGGACAGGGGACAAGAGACCCAGTACTTC. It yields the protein CASSPRDRGQETQYF.

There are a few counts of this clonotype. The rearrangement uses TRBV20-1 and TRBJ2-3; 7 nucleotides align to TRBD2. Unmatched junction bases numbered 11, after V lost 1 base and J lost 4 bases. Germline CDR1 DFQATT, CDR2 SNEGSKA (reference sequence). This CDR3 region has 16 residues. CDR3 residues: CSARATGGWRADTQYF. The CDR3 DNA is TGCAGTGCTAGAGCAACGGGGGGTTGGAGGGCAGATACGCAGTATTTT.

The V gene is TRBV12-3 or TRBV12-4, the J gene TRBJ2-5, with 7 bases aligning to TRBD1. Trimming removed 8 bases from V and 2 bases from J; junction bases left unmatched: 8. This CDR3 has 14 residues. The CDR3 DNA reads TGTGCCAGCCGCCCAGCCAGGGGGCAAGAGACCCAGTACTTC. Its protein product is CASRPARGQETQYF.

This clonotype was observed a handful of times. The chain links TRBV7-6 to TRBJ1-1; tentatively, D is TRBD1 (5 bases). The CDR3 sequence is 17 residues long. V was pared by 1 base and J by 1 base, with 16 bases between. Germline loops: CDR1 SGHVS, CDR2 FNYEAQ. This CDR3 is CASSLDRGTAKNTEAFF. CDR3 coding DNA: TGTGCCAGCAGCTTAGATAGAGGGACGGCGAAGAACACTGAAGCTTTCTTT.

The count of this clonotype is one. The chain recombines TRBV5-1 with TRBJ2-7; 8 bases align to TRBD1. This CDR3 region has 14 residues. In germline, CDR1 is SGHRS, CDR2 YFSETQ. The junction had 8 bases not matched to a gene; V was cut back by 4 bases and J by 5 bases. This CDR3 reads CASSAQGAEDEQYF. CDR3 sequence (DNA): TGCGCCAGCAGCGCCCAGGGGGCCGAAGACGAGCAGTACTTC. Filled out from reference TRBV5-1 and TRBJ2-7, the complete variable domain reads KAGVTQTPRYLIKTRGQQVTLSCSPISGHRSVSWYQQTPGQGLQFLFEYFSETQRNKGNFPGRFSGRQFSNSRSEMNVSTLELGDSALYLCASSAQGAEDEQYFGPGTRLTVT.

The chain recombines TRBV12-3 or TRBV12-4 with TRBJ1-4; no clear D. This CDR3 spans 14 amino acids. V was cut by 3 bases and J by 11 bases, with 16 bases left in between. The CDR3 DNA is TGTGCCAGCAGTTTCGGGCCCGCCACGGGGAAACTGTTTTTT. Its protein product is CASSFGPATGKLFF.

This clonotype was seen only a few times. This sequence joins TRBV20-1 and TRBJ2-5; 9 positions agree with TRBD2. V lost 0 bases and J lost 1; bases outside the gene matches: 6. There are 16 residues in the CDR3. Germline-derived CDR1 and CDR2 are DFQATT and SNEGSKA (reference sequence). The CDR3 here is CSARDGAGGRQETQYF. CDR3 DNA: TGCAGTGCTAGAGATGGGGCGGGGGGGCGCCAAGAGACCCAGTACTTC.

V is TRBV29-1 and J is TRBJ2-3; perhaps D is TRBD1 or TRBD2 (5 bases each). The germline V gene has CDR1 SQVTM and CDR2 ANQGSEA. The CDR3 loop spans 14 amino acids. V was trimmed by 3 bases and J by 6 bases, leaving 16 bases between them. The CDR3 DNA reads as TGCAGCGTTGAGAGGGTCCAGGGAGCCGATACGCAGTATTTT. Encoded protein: CSVERVQGADTQYF.

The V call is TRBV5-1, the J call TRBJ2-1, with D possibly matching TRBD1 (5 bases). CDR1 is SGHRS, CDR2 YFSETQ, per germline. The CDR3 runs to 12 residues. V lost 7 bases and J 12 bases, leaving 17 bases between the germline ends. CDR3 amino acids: CASGTGGQAQFF. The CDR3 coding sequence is TGCGCCAGCGGCACAGGTGGTCAGGCGCAGTTCTTC.

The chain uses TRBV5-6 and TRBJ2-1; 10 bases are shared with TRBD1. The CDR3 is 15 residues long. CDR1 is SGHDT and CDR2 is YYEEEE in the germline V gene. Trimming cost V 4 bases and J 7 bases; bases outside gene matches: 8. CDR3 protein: CASSVRQGAGNEQFF. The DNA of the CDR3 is TGTGCCAGCAGCGTGAGACAGGGGGCTGGGAATGAGCAGTTCTTC.

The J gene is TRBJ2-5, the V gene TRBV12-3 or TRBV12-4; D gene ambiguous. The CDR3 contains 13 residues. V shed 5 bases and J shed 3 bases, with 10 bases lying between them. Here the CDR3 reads CASSMTTEETQYF. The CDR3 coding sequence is TGTGCCAGCAGTATGACCACCGAAGAGACCCAGTACTTC.

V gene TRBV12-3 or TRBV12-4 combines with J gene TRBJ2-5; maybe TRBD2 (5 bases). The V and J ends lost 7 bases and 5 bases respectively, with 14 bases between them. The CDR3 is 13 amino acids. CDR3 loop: CASTGEPEETQYF. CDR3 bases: TGTGCCAGCACTGGGGAGCCGGAGGAGACCCAGTACTTC.

The CDR3 loop is CSVEEGTEAFF. CDR3 bases: TGCAGCGTTGAAGAAGGGACTGAAGCTTTCTTT. The chain uses TRBV29-1 and TRBJ1-1, with D uncertain. Germline V gives CDR1 SQVTM, CDR2 ANQGSEA. V lost 0 bases and J lost 5, with 4 bases in between. This CDR3 spans 11 amino acids.

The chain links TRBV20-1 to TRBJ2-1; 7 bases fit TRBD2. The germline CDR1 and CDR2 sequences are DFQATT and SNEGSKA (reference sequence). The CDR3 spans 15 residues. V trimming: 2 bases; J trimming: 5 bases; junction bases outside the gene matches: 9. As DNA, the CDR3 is TGCAGTGCTAGACCCCGAGCGGGGCCCCACAATGAGCAGTTCTTC. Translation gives CSARPRAGPHNEQFF.

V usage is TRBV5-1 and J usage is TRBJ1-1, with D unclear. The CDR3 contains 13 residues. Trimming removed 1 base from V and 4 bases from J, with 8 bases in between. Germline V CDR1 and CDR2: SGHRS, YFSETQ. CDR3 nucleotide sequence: TGCGCCAGCAGCTTGTCGTGGGGCACTGAAGCTTTCTTT. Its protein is CASSLSWGTEAFF.

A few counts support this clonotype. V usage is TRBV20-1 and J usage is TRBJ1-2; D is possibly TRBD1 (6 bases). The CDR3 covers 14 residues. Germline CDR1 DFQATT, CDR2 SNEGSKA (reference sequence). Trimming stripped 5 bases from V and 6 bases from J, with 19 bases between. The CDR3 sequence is CSAPPGGLRDGYTF. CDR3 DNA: TGCAGTGCTCCTCCCGGGGGCTTAAGGGATGGCTACACCTTC.

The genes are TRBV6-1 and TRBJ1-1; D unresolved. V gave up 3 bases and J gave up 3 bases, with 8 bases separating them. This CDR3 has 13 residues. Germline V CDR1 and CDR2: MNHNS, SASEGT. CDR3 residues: CASSEEQHTEAFF. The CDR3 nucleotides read TGTGCCAGCAGTGAGGAACAGCACACTGAAGCTTTCTTT.